The clone carrying this TCR beta chain was observed a handful of times. The antigen is unknown. Primers: 60 Vbeta forward and 13 Jbeta reverse. Sequencing was performed with immunoSEQ multiplex PCR; in TCRdb, only in-frame clones are kept and a portion is missing. The data hold 150,000 or so clones, with just under 75% observed a single time. Germline CDR1 reads KGHSH; CDR2 reads LQKENI. The ends were cut back, 3 bases at V and 6 bases at J, with 9 bases in the middle. The CDR3 is made up of 13 amino acids. This entry is derived from a study of cytomegalovirus exposure and HLA in healthy donors. Regarding the study as a whole: HLA-A and HLA-B allele assignments for most subjects were reportedly predicted accurately using TCR beta sequences. Reported performance of the classifier showed diagnosis of cytomegalovirus status with high specificity and sensitivity.

The chain employs TRBV18 and TRBJ2-1, with D perhaps matching TRBD2 (5 bases). This clonotype was obtained from a young woman in good health and CMV-seronegative. The sample was PBMCs. The CDR3: CASSPSGGNEQFF. As DNA, the CDR3 is TGTGCCAGCTCACCGAGCGGAGGCAATGAGCAGTTCTTC.